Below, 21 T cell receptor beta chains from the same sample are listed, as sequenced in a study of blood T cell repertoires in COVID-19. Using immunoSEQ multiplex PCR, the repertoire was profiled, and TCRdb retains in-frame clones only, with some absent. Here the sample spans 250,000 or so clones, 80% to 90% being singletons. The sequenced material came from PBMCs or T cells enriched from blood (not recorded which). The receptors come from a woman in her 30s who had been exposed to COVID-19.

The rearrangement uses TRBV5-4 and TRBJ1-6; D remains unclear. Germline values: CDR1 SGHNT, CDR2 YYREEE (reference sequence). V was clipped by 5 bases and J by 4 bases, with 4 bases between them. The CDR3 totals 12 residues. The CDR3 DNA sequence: TGTGCCAGCAGTCCATATAATTCACCCCTCCACTTT. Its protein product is CASSPYNSPLHF.

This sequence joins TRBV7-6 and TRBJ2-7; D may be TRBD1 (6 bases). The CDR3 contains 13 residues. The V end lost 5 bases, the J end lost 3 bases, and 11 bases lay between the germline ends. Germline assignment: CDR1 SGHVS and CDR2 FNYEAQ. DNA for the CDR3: TGTGCCAGCAGCCCACCGGACAGCTACGAGCAGTACTTC. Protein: CASSPPDSYEQYF.

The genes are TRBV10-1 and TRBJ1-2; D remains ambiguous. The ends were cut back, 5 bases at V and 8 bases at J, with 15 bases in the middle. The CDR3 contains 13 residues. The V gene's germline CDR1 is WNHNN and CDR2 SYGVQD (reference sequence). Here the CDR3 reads CASSPGPAGGYTF. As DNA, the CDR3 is TGCGCCAGCAGTCCCGGGCCGGCGGGCGGCTACACCTTC.

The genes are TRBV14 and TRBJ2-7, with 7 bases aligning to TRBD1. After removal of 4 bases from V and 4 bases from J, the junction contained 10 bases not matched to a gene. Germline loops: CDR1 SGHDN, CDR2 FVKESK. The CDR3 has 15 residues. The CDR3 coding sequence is TGTGCCAGCAGCCTAGGACGGGACAGCTATTACGAGCAGTACTTC. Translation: CASSLGRDSYYEQYF. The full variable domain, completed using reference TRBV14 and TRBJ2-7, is EAGVTQFPSHSVIEKGQTVTLRCDPISGHDNLYWYRRVMGKEIKFLLHFVKESKQDESGMPNNRFLAERTGGTYSTLKVQPAELEDSGVYFCASSLGRDSYYEQYFGPGTRLTVT.

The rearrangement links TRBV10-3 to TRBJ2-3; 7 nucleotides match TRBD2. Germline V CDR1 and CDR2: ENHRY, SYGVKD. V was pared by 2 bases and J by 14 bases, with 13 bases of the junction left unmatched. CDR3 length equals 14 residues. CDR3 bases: TGTGCCATCAGTGAGCCGACTCGCGGGAGAAGAGGGTATTTT. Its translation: CAISEPTRGRRGYF.

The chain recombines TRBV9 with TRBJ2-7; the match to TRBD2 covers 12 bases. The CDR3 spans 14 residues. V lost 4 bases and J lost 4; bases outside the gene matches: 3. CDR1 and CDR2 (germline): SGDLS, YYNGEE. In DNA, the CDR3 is TGTGCCAGCAGCACGCTAGCGGGAGGGTACGAGCAGTACTTC. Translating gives CASSTLAGGYEQYF.

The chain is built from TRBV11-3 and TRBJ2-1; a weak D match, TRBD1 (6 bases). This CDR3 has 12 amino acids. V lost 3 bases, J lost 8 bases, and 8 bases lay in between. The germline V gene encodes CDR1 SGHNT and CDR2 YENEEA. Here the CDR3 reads CASSFGGDEQFF. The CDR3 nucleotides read TGTGCCAGCAGCTTTGGGGGCGATGAGCAGTTCTTC.

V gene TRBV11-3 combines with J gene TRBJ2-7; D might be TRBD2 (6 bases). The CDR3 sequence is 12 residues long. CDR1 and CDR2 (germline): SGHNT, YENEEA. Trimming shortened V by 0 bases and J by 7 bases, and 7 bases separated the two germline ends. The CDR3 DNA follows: TGTGCCAGCAGCTTAGACGGGGGTGAGCAGTACTTC. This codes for CASSLDGGEQYF.

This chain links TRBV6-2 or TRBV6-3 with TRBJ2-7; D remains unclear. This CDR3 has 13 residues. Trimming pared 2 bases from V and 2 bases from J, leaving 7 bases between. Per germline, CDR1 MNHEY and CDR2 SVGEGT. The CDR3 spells CASSYDLTYEQYF. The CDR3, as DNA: TGTGCCAGCAGTTACGACTTAACCTACGAGCAGTACTTC.

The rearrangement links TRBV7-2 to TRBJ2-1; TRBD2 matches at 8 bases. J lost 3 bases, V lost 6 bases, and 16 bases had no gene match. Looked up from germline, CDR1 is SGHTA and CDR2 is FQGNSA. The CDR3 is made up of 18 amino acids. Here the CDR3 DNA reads TGTGCCAGCAGTTCCCTGTCGGCGGGAGGTCCCATCTACAATGAGCAGTTCTTC. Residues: CASSSLSAGGPIYNEQFF.

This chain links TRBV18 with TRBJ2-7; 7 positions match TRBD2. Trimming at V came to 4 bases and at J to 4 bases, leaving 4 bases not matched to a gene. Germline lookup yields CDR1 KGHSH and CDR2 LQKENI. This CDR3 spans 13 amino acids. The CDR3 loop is CASSLGGIYEQYF. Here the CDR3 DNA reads TGTGCCAGCTCACTGGGGGGGATTTACGAGCAGTACTTC.

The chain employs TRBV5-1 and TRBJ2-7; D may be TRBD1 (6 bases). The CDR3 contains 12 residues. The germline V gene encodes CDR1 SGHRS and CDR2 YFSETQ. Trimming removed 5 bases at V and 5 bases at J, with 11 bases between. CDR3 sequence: CASSQYRDEQYF. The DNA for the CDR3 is TGCGCCAGCAGTCAGTACAGGGACGAGCAGTACTTC.

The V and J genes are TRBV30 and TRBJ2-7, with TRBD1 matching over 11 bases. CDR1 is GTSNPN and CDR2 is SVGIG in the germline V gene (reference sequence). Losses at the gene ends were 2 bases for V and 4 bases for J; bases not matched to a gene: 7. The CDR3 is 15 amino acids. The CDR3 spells CAWSKPGTGGYEQYF. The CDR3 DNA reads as TGTGCCTGGAGTAAGCCCGGGACAGGGGGGTACGAGCAGTACTTC.

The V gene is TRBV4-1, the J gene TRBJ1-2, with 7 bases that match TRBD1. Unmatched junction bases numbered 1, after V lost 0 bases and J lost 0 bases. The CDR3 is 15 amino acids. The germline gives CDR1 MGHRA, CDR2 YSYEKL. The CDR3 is CASSQDDRANYGYTF. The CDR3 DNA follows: TGCGCCAGCAGCCAAGATGACAGGGCTAACTATGGCTACACCTTC.

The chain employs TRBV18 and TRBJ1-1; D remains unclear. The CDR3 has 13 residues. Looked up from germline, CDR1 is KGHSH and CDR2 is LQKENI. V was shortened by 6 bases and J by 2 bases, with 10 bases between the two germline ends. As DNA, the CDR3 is TGTGCCAGCTCGAGGGCATTTAACACTGAAGCTTTCTTT. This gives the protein CASSRAFNTEAFF. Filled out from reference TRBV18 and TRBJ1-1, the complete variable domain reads NAGVMQNPRHLVRRRGQEARLRCSPMKGHSHVYWYRQLPEEGLKFMVYLQKENIIDESGMPKERFSAEFPKEGPSILRIQQVVRGDSAAYFCASSRAFNTEAFFGQGTRLTVV.

The CDR3 nucleotides are TGTGCCAGCAGCCAAGATAACTCCTACAATGAGCAGTTCTTC. Its translation is CASSQDNSYNEQFF. This chain links TRBV4-2 with TRBJ2-1; D remains ambiguous. V was trimmed by 0 bases and J by 0 bases, leaving 3 bases between them. In germline, CDR1 is LGHNA, CDR2 YNFKEQ. The CDR3 has 14 residues.

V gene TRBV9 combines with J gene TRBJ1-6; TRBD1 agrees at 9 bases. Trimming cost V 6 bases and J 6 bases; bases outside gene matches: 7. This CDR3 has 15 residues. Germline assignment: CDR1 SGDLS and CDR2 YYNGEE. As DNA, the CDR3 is TGTGCCAGCACCGCGGACAGGGGAGGTAATTCACCCCTCCACTTT. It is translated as CASTADRGGNSPLHF.

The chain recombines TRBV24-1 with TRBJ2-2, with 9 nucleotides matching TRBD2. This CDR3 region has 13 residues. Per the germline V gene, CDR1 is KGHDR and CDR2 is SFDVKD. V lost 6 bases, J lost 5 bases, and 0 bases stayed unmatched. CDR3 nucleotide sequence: TGTGCCACCAGTCTAGCGGGGACCGGGGAGCTGTTTTTT. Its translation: CATSLAGTGELFF.

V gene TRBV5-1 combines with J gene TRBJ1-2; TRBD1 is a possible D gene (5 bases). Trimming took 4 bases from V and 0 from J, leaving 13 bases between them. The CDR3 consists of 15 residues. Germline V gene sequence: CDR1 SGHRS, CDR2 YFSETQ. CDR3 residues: CASSAGRVTNYGYTF. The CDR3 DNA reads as TGCGCCAGCAGCGCGGGACGGGTAACTAACTATGGCTACACCTTC.

The CDR3 protein is CASSSLAGGPSGELFF. In DNA, the CDR3 is TGTGCCAGCAGTTCCTTAGCGGGAGGGCCTTCCGGGGAGCTGTTTTTT. V and J are TRBV28 and TRBJ2-2, with TRBD2 matching 11 bases. CDR3 length: 16 amino acids. With 4 bases clipped from V and 6 bases from J, the junction kept 7 bases outside the gene matches. Germline CDR1 is MDHEN and CDR2 is SYDVKM.

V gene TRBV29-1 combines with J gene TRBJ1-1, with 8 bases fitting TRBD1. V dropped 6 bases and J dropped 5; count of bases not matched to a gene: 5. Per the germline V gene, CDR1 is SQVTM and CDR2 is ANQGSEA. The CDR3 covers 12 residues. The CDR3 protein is CSVDNRGTEAFF. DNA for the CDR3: TGCAGCGTAGATAACAGGGGGACTGAAGCTTTCTTT.